This T cell receptor (beta chain) was identified in a study of CD8 T cell repertoires and HIV-1 epitope variants. A note on this clone: The antigen is undetermined.

Per germline, CDR1 LGHNA and CDR2 YNFKEQ. This CDR3 comprises 16 residues. J lost 3 bases, V lost 4 bases, and 8 bases had no gene match. Profiled with immunoSEQ multiplex PCR; TCRdb holds only in-frame clones, not every one. The sample carries 6,000 to 8,000 clones, less than 75% recorded once. The chain carries TRBV4-2 and TRBJ2-3; 9 positions agree with TRBD1. Sequenced: cultured CD8+ T cells derived from PBMCs. The sequence came from a male donor with HIV. The CDR3 loop is CASSPSPGQGTDTQYF. The CDR3 region has the DNA TGTGCCAGCAGCCCCTCCCCGGGACAGGGAACAGATACGCAGTATTTT.